This T cell receptor beta chain was profiled in a study of blood T cell repertoires in COVID-19. Study-level information: Acute and convalescent COVID-19 specimens originated in the United States, Italy and Spain. Sources were T cells, B-cell-depleted T cells, or PBMCs; the material itself was cDNA or gDNA.

Using immunoSEQ multiplex PCR, the repertoire was profiled, and TCRdb retains in-frame clones only, with some absent. This repertoire shows 50,000 to 80,000 clones, approximately 80% found once; its top ten account for about 6%. There are 15 residues in the CDR3. With 3 bases removed from V and 0 bases from J, the gap between germline ends came to 8 bases. Germline values: CDR1 KGHSH, CDR2 LQKENI. The chain carries TRBV18 and TRBJ1-4; D perhaps matches TRBD1 (5 bases). Material: peripheral blood. The TCR sequence derives from a woman aged 60-75 years with acute or convalescent COVID-19. The CDR3 DNA sequence: TGTGCCAGCTCACCGCGGGGCACAACTAATGAAAAACTGTTTTTT. It is translated as CASSPRGTTNEKLFF.